The rows below give T cell receptor beta chains drawn from one sample of a study of blood T cell repertoires in COVID-19. The protocol was immunoSEQ multiplex PCR, while the TCRdb copy is restricted to in-frame clones and leaves out a portion. The table lists hundreds of thousands of clones, 65% to 90% of them singletons, with roughly 13% in the top ten. The sample consisted of peripheral blood. The receptors come from a woman in her 70s with COVID-19, enrolled during active disease. CDR3s include the opening cysteine and the closing phenylalanine or tryptophan. The D gene is left open where the match is weak. Rows give clone size only sometimes, using once, few, many, or a class for an expanded clone.

v_call	d_call	j_call	cdr3_length	clone_size	cdr3_nt	cdr3_aa
TRBV6-5	-	TRBJ1-6	14	many	TGTGCCAGCAGTTACGGGGCAGTAAATTCACCCCTCCACTTT	CASSYGAVNSPLHF
TRBV12-3/TRBV12-4	TRBD1	TRBJ1-5	12	-	TGTGCCAGCACCCAGGGGGATCAGCCCCAGCATTTT	CASTQGDQPQHF
TRBV28	-	TRBJ1-1	12	-	TGTGCCAGCAGTTTCGCGGGAAGACAAGCTTTCTTT	CASSFAGRQAFF
TRBV27	-	TRBJ1-1	15	-	TGTGCCAGCAGTCCCAGTCAGACACTGAACACTGAAGCTTTCTTT	CASSPSQTLNTEAFF
TRBV6-4	TRBD2	TRBJ2-1	16	-	TGTGCCAGCAGTAGCACCCCCGGGGTAGCGGGGGATGAGCAGTTCTTC	CASSSTPGVAGDEQFF
TRBV7-3	TRBD1	TRBJ1-1	14	-	TGTGCCAGCAGCCCGGACAGGGATTACACTGAAGCTTTCTTT	CASSPDRDYTEAFF
TRBV19	-	TRBJ1-6	17	-	TGTGCCAGTAGTATATCGAGGATGAGGGCCTATAATTCACCCCTCCACTTT	CASSISRMRAYNSPLHF
TRBV5-6	TRBD2	TRBJ2-2	16	once	TGTGCCAGCAGCTTTAGCGGGGGGTCTAACACCGGGGAGCTGTTTTTT	CASSFSGGSNTGELFF
TRBV6-6	TRBD1	TRBJ2-2	15	few	TGTGCCAGCAGCAGCGACAGGGGGCAGGGCGGGGAGCTGTTTTTT	CASSSDRGQGGELFF
TRBV6-5	TRBD1	TRBJ2-1	13	-	TGTGCCAGCAGTTACACAGGGGGAGATGAGCAGTTCTTC	CASSYTGGDEQFF
TRBV19	-	TRBJ2-5	15	-	TGTGCCAGTAGTATGTGGAACAGTGGCATGGAGACCCAGTACTTC	CASSMWNSGMETQYF
TRBV5-1	TRBD1	TRBJ2-1	15	once	TGCGCCAGCAGCTCCCCGGACAGGGGGCCAGATGAGCAGTTCTTC	CASSSPDRGPDEQFF
TRBV2	-	TRBJ2-7	13	-	TGTGCCAGCGCCTGGGACTTCCGCTACGAGCAGTACTTC	CASAWDFRYEQYF
TRBV6-2/TRBV6-3	-	TRBJ1-2	14	-	TGTGCCAGCAGCCTGGCCCGGGGGGCGCTCGGCTACACCTTC	CASSLARGALGYTF
TRBV6-6	-	TRBJ2-6	17	once	TGTGCCAGCAGTCACCGGACGACCGGGACTGGGGCCAACGTCCTGACTTTC	CASSHRTTGTGANVLTF
TRBV3-1/TRBV3-2	-	TRBJ1-2	15	-	TGTGCCAGCAGCAGCTCAGGGTTCCTTAACTATGGCTACACCTTC	CASSSSGFLNYGYTF
TRBV30	-	TRBJ1-1	13	-	TGTGCCTGGAGTGGTCAGTCGAACACTGAAGCTTTCTTT	CAWSGQSNTEAFF
TRBV2	TRBD1	TRBJ1-2	15	-	TGTGCCAGCAGTATAAACAGGGGACCCACCTATGGCTACACCTTC	CASSINRGPTYGYTF
TRBV5-6	TRBD2	TRBJ2-1	16	-	TGTGCCAGCAGCTTGGTCAGAGCGGGGGGGCACAATGAGCAGTTCTTC	CASSLVRAGGHNEQFF
TRBV7-8	-	TRBJ1-3	15	-	TGTGCCAGCAGCTTAGAAGGGGCAATATTAGACACCATATATTTT	CASSLEGAILDTIYF
TRBV9	TRBD2	TRBJ2-1	17	-	TGTGCCAGCAGCGTAGGAGGTAGCGGGGGGGCTTACAATGAGCAGTTCTTC	CASSVGGSGGAYNEQFF
TRBV6-5	-	TRBJ1-2	13	-	TGTGCCAGCAGTTACGGCAGAGGGAATGGCTACACCTTC	CASSYGRGNGYTF
TRBV7-9	TRBD1	TRBJ2-7	14	-	TGTGCCAGCAGCTTAGGGACAGGTACCTACGAGCAGTACTTC	CASSLGTGTYEQYF
TRBV19	-	TRBJ1-2	14	-	TGTGCCAGCCGAGGTTTGGGCCAGGGCGATGGCTACACCTTC	CASRGLGQGDGYTF
TRBV6-2/TRBV6-3	-	TRBJ1-5	13	-	TGTGCCAGCAGTTACGCCATCGGGAGGCCCCAGCATTTT	CASSYAIGRPQHF
TRBV10-2	TRBD1	TRBJ1-1	13	-	TGCGCCAGCAGGTTACAGGGGGACACTGAAGCTTTCTTT	CASRLQGDTEAFF
TRBV6-4	TRBD1	TRBJ1-2	14	-	TGTGCCAGCAGTGCCACAGGGGTGGACTATGGCTACACCTTC	CASSATGVDYGYTF
TRBV5-1	-	TRBJ1-2	15	once	TGCGCCAGCAGCGGAGGGGGGGACACAAGCTATGGCTACACCTTC	CASSGGGDTSYGYTF
TRBV13	-	TRBJ2-3	13	-	TGTGCCAGCAGCCCCAGGGGAACAGATACGCAGTATTTT	CASSPRGTDTQYF
TRBV3-1/TRBV3-2	-	TRBJ2-1	15	-	TGTGCCAGCAGCCACCGACCCGGGAGTTACAATGAGCAGTTCTTC	CASSHRPGSYNEQFF
TRBV7-2	TRBD2	TRBJ2-7	15	-	TGTGCCAGCAGCTTGGTAGCGGGGGGAAGTAACGAGCAGTACTTC	CASSLVAGGSNEQYF
TRBV15	-	TRBJ2-1	15	-	TGTGCCACCAGCAGAGACAGGGGCCCCTACAATGAGCAGTTCTTC	CATSRDRGPYNEQFF
TRBV7-8	TRBD1	TRBJ1-4	17	many	TGTGCCAGCAGTTTTTTCTTCGGGCAGGGGGGTCGTGAAAAACTGTTTTTT	CASSFFFGQGGREKLFF
TRBV5-5	-	TRBJ1-1	17	-	TGTGCCAGCAGCATTACCTCTTACAGGGCCCTGAACACTGAAGCTTTCTTT	CASSITSYRALNTEAFF